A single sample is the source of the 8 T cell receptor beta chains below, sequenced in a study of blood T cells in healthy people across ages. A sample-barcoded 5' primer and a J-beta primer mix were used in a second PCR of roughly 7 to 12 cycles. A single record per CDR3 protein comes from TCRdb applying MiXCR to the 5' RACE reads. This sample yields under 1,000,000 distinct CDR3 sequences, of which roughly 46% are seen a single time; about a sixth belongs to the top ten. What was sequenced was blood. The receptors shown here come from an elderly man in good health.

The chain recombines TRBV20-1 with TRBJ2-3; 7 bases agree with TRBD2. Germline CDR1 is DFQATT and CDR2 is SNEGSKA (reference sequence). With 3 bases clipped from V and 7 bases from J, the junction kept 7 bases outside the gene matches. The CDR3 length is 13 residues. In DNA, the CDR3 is TGCAGTGCTAGGGGGGGGAATTCAAATACGCAGTATTTT. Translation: CSARGGNSNTQYF.

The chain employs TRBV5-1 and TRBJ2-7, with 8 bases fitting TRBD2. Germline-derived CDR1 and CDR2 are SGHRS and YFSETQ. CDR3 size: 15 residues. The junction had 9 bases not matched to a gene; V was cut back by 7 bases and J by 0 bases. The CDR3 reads CASRPASGGSYEQYF. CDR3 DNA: TGCGCCAGCCGCCCCGCCAGCGGGGGCTCCTACGAGCAGTACTTC.

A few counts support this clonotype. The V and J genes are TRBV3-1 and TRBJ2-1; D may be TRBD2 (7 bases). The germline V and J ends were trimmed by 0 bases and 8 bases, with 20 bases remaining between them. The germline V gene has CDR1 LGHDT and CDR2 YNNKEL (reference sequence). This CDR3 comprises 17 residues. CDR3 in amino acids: CASSQEGSFRGADEQFF. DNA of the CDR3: TGTGCCAGCAGCCAAGAAGGCTCTTTTCGGGGGGCCGATGAGCAGTTCTTC.

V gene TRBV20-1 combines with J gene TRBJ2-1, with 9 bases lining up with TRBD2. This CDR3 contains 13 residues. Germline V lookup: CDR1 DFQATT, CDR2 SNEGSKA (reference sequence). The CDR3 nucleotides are TGCAGCCCCAAGGCGGGAGGGAACCTTGAGCAGTTCTTC. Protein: CSPKAGGNLEQFF.

The CDR3 region is CASSRAGGSTDTQYF. The DNA for the CDR3 is TGCGCCAGCAGCCGAGCGGGAGGCAGCACAGATACGCAGTATTTT. This chain joins TRBV5-1 and TRBJ2-3; 9 nucleotides agree with TRBD2. The CDR3 consists of 15 residues. Germline V CDR1 and CDR2: SGHRS, YFSETQ. V was pared by 4 bases and J by 0 bases, with 3 bases of the junction left unmatched.

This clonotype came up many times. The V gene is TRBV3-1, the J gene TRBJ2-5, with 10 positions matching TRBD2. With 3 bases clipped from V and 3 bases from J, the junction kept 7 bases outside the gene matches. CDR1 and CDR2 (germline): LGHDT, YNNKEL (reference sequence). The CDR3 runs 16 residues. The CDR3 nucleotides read TGTGCCAGCAGCCAGCACAGCGGGAGGGATGAAGAGACCCAGTACTTC. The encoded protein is CASSQHSGRDEETQYF.

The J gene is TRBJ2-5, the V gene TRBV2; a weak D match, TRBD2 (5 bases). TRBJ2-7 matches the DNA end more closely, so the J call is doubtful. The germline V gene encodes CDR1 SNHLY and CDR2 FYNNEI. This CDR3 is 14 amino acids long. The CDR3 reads CASSEALRGSEQYF. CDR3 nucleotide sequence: TGTGCCAGCAGTGAAGCGCTGAGAGGGAGCGAGCAGTACTTC.

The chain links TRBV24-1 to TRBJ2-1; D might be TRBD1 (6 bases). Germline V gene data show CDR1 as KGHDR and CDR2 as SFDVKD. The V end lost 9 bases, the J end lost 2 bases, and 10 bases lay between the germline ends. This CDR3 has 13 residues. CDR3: CATSGDTYNEQFF. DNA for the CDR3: TGTGCCACCTCCGGGGACACCTACAATGAGCAGTTCTTC.